The sequence of this TCR beta chain was determined in a study of blood T cell repertoires in COVID-19 (TCRdb year 2020). With respect to the entire study: Samples from collaborators originated in the United States, Italy and Spain and spanned both the acute and convalescent phases of COVID-19. The dataset comprised deeply sampled blood TCRbeta repertoires from subjects exposed to, actively infected with, or recovered from COVID-19. Where available, HLA class I and class II types were taken from metadata supplied by the sample provider and were not determined by assay-based typing. The repertoires were made available in a free public database intended to serve as a resource for research on the immune response to SARS-CoV-2. Samples were obtained from the ongoing ImmuneRACE study (first 160 participants) and from 1,254 subjects provided by 6 global collaborators. The material from the prospective study consisted of cDNA or gDNA derived from T cells, B-cell-depleted T cells, or PBMCs. Sample metadata almost always included a de-identified subject ID, COVID-19 status, age in years and sex.

With respect to this clone: What this receptor recognizes is not known. Per-base quality was not reported, and no clone a single base away is much larger than it.

The immunoSEQ Assay, a bias-controlled multiplex PCR, was used to amplify TCRbeta CDR3 regions from genomic DNA. The authors' analysis ran thus. Within the assay, amplification of reference gene primers was used to estimate how many nucleated cells each sample contained. To quantify the absolute abundance of each unique TCRbeta CDR3 rearrangement, sequence reads were collapsed and filtered. For each sample, productive Simpson clonality was calculated by taking the square root of Simpson's diversity index across productive rearrangements. TCRdb retrieved this table from immuneACCESS and kept in-frame rearrangements only. Not all clones are present; in checked studies, unresolved V genes account for under half, and no reason is known for the remainder. V and J calls and clone size are those listed in that table; D and trimming were worked out from the DNA. The sample includes some 300,000 clones, with 80% to 90% observed a single time. The top ten clones comprise about an eighth of the sample.

Broader findings and caveats from the paper: The quantity of clinical and demographic metadata differed by source and by participant and was supplied without curation.

As encoded in the germline V gene (reference sequence), CDR1 is LNHDA while CDR2 is SQIVND. V is pared back by 4 bases and J by 7 bases, with 17 bases lying between the germline termini. From its cysteine to its phenylalanine, the CDR3 spans 14 amino acids. The read is trimmed to its CDR3 DNA, 42 bases read in frame from base 1. In Seattle, one collaborating source enrolled patients while the infection was active and tracked those patients longitudinally over the course of disease. Whole blood was collected in K2EDTA tubes by collaborating institutions according to the institutions' own protocols. Collaborator samples were shipped for TCRbeta analysis as frozen whole blood, isolated PBMCs, or DNA extracted from either sample type.

Sequencing was done on a sample of peripheral blood. The rearrangement combines TRBV19 with TRBJ2-7, and the D gene may be TRBD1, 6 bases matching. The sequence came from a woman between 65 and 79 years old with COVID-19, enrolled during active disease. The CDR3 region: CASSTQTGSGEQYF. The nucleotide sequence reads TGTGCCAGTAGTACTCAGACAGGATCCGGTGAGCAGTACTTC.